This T cell receptor (beta chain) was sequenced in a study of human CD8 memory T cell subsets. Study-wide findings and caveats: In contrast to effector memory cells, stem-like memory and precursor exhausted T cells had similarly high diversity.

Total CD8+ T cells underwent enrichment via negative magnetic separation. Turning to this clonotype: As yet, its antigen is unknown.

Sequencing libraries of TCR beta were made by UMI-labeled 5' RACE. Per the authors' pipeline: Every TCR beta library contained from roughly 2,700 to 19,000 functional CDR3 beta clonotypes. TCRdb re-called the 5' RACE reads and gives one entry per CDR3 protein, without DNA. TCRdb's processing, not the authors', yielded these V and J calls. This sample contains about 18,000 distinct CDR3 sequences. The CDR3 is 15 amino acids. Germline loops: CDR1 MGHRA, CDR2 YSYEKL. The origin of this receptor is a human donor in good health. Sequencing was performed on CD8+ T cells from PBMCs. V usage is TRBV4-1 and J usage is TRBJ1-2; the TCRdb call, TRBD1, lacks DNA for checking. CDR3 residues: CASSQGDSLNYGYTF.